This note documents a single T cell receptor (beta chain) sequence. As yet, its antigen is unknown. The length of the CDR3 is 14 residues. Germline loops: CDR1 MDHEN, CDR2 SYDVKM. Trimming at V came to 7 bases and at J to 9 bases, leaving 11 bases not matched to a gene. The time point was: persistent/refractory GD, antithyroid drugs over 5 years with positive TRAb. The TCR library used RNA extracted from PBMCs. For TCR beta, libraries came from iRepertoire HTBI primers and Arm-PCR of CDR3 regions. TCRdb ran MiXCR on the multiplex PCR reads and lists one entry per CDR3 protein. The sample lists a few hundred thousand distinct CDR3 sequences; about 23% were seen once. This specimen belongs to a study of regulatory T cells in long-lasting Graves disease. General observations from the study: Persistent patients shared 2,500 to 3,000 public clonotypes among themselves. Newly diagnosed patients shared fewer, at about 890. Accuracy may have been reduced by the small sample size.

The sequence was collected from a woman aged 40 to 50 with Graves disease. V usage is TRBV28 and J usage is TRBJ2-1, with 8 bases fitting TRBD2. Specimen: peripheral blood mononuclear cells (PBMCs), collected when the disease was refractory, from a patient treated with antithyroid drugs. The DNA of the CDR3 is TGTGCCAGCAAGGCGGGAGGAGGGTGGGGTGAGCAGTTCTTC. As protein: CASKAGGGWGEQFF.